The T cell receptor beta chain under discussion was sequenced for a study of blood T cell repertoires in COVID-19. The assay was immunoSEQ multiplex PCR, and TCRdb's table has in-frame clones only and misses some. The sample contains around 450,000 clones, less than 95% of which appear only once. Per the germline V gene, CDR1 is MDHEN and CDR2 is SYDVKM. V trimming: 6 bases; J trimming: 9 bases; junction bases outside the gene matches: 10. The CDR3 has 15 amino acids. The sequencing sample was made of PBMCs or T cells enriched from blood (not recorded which). The V gene is TRBV28, the J gene TRBJ1-6, with 8 positions matching TRBD1. The TCR sequence derives from a man aged 18-30 years who had recovered from COVID-19. DNA of the CDR3: TGTGCCAGCAGACCCGGACAGGGAAGCGGTTCACCCCTCCACTTT. Protein: CASRPGQGSGSPLHF.